This entry is about one T cell receptor beta chain. Authors' data handling: Researchers report that nucleated cell counts were estimated from reference gene primer amplification. Repertoires were generated with immunoSEQ multiplex PCR, while TCRdb's copy carries only in-frame clones and drops some. For V, J and clone size, that table is used; D and trimming come from the DNA. Among more than 50,000 clones listed, 85% to 90% were seen once. This entry belongs to a study of blood T cell repertoires in COVID-19. On the study more broadly: Samples taken during acute and convalescent COVID-19 were collected in the United States, Italy and Spain. PBMCs, B-cell-depleted T cells, or T cells were the source of the cDNA or gDNA that made up the material.

The sequence was collected from a human donor in a cohort sampled during active COVID-19. Sequenced input: peripheral blood.

CDR3 bases: TGTGCCTGGGGGGGACTAGTTGATAATGAGCAGTTCTTC. It codes for CAWGGLVDNEQFF. V is TRBV30 and J is TRBJ2-1, with 8 positions matching TRBD2. With 5 bases clipped from V and 7 bases from J, the junction kept 7 bases outside the gene matches. CDR3 length equals 13 residues. Germline V lookup: CDR1 GTSNPN, CDR2 SVGIG (reference sequence).